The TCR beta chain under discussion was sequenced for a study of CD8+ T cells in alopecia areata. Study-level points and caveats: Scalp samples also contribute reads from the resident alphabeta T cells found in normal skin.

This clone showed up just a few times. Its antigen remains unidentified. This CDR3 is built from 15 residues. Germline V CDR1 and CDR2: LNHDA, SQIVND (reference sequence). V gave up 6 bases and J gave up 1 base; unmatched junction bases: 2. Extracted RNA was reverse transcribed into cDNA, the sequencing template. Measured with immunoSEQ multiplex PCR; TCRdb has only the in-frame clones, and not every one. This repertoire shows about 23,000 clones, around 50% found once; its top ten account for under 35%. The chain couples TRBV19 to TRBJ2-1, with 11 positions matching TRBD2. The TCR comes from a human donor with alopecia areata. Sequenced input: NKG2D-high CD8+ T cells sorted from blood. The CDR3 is CASRGLAVSYNEQFF. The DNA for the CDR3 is TGTGCCAGTAGGGGACTAGCGGTTTCCTACAATGAGCAGTTCTTC.